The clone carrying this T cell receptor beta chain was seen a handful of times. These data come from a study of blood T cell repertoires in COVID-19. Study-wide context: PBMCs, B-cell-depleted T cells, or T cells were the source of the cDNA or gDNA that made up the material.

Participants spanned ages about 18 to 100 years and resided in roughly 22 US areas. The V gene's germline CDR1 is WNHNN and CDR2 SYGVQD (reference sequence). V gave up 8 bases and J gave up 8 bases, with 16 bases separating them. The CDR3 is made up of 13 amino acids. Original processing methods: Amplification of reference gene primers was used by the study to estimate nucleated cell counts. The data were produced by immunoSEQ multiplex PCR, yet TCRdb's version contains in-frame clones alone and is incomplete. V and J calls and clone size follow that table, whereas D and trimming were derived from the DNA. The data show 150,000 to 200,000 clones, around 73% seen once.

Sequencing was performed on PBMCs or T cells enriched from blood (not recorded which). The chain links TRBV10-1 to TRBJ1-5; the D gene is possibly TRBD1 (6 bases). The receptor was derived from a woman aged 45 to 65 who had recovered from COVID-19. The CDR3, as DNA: TGCGCCAGCTCAAAGGACAGCGATAAGCCCCAGCATTTT. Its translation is CASSKDSDKPQHF.